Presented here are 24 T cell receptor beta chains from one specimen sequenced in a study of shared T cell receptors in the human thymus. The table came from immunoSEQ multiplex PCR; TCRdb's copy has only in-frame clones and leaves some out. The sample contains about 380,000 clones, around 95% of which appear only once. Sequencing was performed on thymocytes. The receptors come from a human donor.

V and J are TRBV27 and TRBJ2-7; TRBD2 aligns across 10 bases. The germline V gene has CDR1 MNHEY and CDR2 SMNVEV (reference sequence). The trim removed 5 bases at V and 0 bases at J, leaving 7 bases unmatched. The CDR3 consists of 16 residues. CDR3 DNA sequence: TGTGCCAGCAGTACTAGGACTAGCGGACCCTCCTACGAGCAGTACTTC. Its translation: CASSTRTSGPSYEQYF.

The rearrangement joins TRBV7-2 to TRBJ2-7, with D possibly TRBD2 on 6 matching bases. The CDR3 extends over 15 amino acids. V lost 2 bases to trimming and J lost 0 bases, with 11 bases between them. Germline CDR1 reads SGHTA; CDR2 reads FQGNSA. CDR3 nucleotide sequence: TGTGCCAGCAGCTTACAATGGAGGGTCTCCTACGAGCAGTACTTC. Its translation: CASSLQWRVSYEQYF.

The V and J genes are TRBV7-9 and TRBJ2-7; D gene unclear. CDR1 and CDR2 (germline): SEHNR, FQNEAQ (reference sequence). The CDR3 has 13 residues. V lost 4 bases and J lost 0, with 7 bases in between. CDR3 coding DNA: TGTGCCAGCAGCTCATACGGCTCCTACGAGCAGTACTTC. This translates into CASSSYGSYEQYF.

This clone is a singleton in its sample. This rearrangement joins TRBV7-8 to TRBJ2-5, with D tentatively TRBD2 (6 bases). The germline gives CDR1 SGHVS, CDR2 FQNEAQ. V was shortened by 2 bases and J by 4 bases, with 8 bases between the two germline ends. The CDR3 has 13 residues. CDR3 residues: CASSLRELETQYF. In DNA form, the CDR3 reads TGTGCCAGCAGCTTACGGGAGCTAGAGACCCAGTACTTC. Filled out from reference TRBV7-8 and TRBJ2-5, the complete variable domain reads GAGVSQSPRYKVAKRGQDVALRCDPISGHVSLFWYQQALGQGPEFLTYFQNEAQLDKSGLPSDRFFAERPEGSVSTLKIQRTQQEDSAVYLCASSLRELETQYFGPGTRLLVL.

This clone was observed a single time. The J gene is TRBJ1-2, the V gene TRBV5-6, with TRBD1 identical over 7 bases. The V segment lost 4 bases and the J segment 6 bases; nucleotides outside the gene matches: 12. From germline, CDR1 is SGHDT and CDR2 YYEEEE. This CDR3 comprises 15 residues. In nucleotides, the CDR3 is TGTGCCAGCAGCCCAAGCGGGACAGCCCTTGATGGCTACACCTTC. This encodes CASSPSGTALDGYTF.

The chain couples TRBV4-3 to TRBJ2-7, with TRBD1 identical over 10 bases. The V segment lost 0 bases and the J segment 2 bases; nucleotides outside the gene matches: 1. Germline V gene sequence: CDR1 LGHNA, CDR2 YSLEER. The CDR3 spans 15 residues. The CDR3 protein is CASSQDGQGAYEQYF. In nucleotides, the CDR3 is TGCGCCAGCAGCCAAGACGGACAGGGGGCCTACGAGCAGTACTTC.

CDR3 protein: CASSLDVGGSMARNTEAFF. The CDR3 DNA follows: TGTGCCAGCAGCTTGGACGTCGGGGGAAGTATGGCTCGGAACACTGAAGCTTTCTTT. The chain recombines TRBV5-4 with TRBJ1-1, with a possible D match to TRBD1 (5 bases). Germline V gives CDR1 SGHNT, CDR2 YYREEE (reference sequence). The CDR3 is 19 residues long. Trimming took 0 bases from V and 1 from J, leaving 22 bases between them.

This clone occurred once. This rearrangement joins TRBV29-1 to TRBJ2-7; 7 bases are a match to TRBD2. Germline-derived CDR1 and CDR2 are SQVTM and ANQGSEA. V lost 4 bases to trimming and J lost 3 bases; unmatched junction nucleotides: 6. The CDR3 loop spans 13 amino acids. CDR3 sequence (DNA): TGCAGCGTTGCAGGCGGGAGTGTCTACGAGCAGTACTTC. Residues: CSVAGGSVYEQYF.

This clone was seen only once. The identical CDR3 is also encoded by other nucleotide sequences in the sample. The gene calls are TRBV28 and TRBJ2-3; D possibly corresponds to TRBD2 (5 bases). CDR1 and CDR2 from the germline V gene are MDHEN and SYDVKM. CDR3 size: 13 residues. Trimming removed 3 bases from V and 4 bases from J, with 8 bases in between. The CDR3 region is CASSLRAADTQYF. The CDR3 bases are TGTGCCAGCAGTTTGAGGGCAGCAGATACGCAGTATTTT. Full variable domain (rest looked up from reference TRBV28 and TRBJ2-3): DVKVTQSSRYLVKRTGEKVFLECVQDMDHENMFWYRQDPGLGLRLIYFSYDVKMKEKGDIPEGYSVSREKKERFSLILESASTNQTSMYLCASSLRAADTQYFGPGTRLTVL.

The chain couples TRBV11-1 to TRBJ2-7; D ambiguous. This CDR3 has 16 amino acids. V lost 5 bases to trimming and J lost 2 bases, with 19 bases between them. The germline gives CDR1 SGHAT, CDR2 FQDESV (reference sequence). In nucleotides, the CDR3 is TGTGCCAGCAGCCGCAACGCCGAGACTCCAACCTACGAGCAGTACTTC. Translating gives CASSRNAETPTYEQYF.

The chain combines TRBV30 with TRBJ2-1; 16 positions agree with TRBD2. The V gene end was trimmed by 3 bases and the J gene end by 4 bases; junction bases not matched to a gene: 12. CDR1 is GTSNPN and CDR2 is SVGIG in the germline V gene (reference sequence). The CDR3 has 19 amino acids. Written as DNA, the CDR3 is TGTGCCTGGAGCCCGGCTCCGGGACTAGCGGGAGGGACATACAATGAGCAGTTCTTC. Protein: CAWSPAPGLAGGTYNEQFF.

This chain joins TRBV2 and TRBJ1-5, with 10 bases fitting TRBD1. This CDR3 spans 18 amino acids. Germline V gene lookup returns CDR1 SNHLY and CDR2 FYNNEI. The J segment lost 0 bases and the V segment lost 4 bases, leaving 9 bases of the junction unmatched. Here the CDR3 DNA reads TGTGCCAGCAGTGTTTACCGGGACAGGGGAGGTAGCAATCAGCCCCAGCATTTT. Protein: CASSVYRDRGGSNQPQHF.

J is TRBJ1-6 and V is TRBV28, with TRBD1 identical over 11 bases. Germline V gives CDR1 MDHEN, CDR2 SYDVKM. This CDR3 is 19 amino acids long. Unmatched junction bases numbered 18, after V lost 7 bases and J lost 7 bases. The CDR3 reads CASKFWPPGGQGVNSPLHF. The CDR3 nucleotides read TGTGCCAGCAAGTTTTGGCCGCCCGGGGGACAGGGGGTAAATTCACCCCTCCACTTT.

The DNA of the CDR3 is TGCAGCGTTCCGGGACAGGCGAACACTGAAGCTTTCTTT. Amino acids: CSVPGQANTEAFF. V and J are TRBV29-1 and TRBJ1-1; the match to TRBD1 covers 8 bases. Germline V gene sequence: CDR1 SQVTM, CDR2 ANQGSEA. The CDR3 contains 13 residues. V lost 5 bases to trimming and J lost 1 base; unmatched junction nucleotides: 3.

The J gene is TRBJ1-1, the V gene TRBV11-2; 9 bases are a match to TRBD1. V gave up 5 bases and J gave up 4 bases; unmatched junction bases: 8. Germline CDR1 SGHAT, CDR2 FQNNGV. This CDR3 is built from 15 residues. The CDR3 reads CASSPLQGARTEAFF. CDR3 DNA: TGTGCCAGCAGCCCACTACAGGGGGCTCGCACTGAAGCTTTCTTT.

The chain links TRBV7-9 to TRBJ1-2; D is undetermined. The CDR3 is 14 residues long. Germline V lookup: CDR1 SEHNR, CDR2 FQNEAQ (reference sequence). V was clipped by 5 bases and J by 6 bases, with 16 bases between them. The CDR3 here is CASSHDLTPHGYTF. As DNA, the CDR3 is TGTGCCAGCAGCCACGACCTGACACCCCATGGCTACACCTTC.

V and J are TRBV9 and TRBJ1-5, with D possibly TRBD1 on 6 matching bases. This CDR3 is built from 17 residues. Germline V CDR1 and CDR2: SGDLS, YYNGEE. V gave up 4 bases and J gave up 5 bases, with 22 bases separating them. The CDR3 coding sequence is TGTGCCAGCAGCCCTAGAATTCCCGGGACACCAGATCAGCCCCAGCATTTT. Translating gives CASSPRIPGTPDQPQHF.

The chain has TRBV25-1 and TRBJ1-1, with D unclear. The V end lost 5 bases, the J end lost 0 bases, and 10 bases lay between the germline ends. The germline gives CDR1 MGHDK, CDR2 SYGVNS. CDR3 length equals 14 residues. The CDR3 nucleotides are TGTGCCAGCAGTAACAGAGGCATGAACACTGAAGCTTTCTTT. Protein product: CASSNRGMNTEAFF.

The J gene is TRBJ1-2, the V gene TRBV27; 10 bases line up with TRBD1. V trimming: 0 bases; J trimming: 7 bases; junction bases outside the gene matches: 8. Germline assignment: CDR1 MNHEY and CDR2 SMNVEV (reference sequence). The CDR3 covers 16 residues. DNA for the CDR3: TGTGCCAGCAGTTTATCTAAGACAGGGGGCTTTAGTGGCTACACCTTC. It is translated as CASSLSKTGGFSGYTF.

CDR3 region: CASYRALYGYTF. The CDR3 DNA sequence: TGTGCCAGCTACAGGGCACTCTATGGCTACACCTTC. The chain has TRBV28 and TRBJ1-2; tentative D call: TRBD1 (6 bases). CDR3 size: 12 residues. V was cut by 8 bases and J by 4 bases, with 11 bases left in between. The germline V gene has CDR1 MDHEN and CDR2 SYDVKM.

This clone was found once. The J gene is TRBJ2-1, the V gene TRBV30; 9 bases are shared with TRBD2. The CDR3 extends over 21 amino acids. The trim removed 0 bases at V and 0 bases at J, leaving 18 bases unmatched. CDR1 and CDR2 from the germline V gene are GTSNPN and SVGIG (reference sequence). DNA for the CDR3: TGTGCCTGGAGTGTACGGTGGGCGGGAGGGCCAACTTCTCGCTCCTACAATGAGCAGTTCTTC. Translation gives CAWSVRWAGGPTSRSYNEQFF.

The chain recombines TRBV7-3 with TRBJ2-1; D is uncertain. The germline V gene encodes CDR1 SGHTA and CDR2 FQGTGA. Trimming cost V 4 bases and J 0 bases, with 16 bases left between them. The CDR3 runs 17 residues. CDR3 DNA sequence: TGTGCCAGCAGCTCCGCATTTAAGGAGAGCTCCTACAATGAGCAGTTCTTC. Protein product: CASSSAFKESSYNEQFF.

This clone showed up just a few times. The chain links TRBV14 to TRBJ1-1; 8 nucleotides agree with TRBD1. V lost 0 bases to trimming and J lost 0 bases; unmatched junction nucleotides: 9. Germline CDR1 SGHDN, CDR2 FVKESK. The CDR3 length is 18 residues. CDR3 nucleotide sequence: TGTGCCAGCAGCCAAGATCCGGGACAGGACCACATGAACACTGAAGCTTTCTTT. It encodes CASSQDPGQDHMNTEAFF. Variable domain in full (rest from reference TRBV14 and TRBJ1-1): EAGVTQFPSHSVIEKGQTVTLRCDPISGHDNLYWYRRVMGKEIKFLLHFVKESKQDESGMPNNRFLAERTGGTYSTLKVQPAELEDSGVYFCASSQDPGQDHMNTEAFFGQGTRLTVV.

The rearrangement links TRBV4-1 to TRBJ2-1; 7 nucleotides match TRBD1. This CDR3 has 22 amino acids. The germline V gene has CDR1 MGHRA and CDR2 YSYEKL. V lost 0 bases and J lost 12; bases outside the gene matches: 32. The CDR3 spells CASSQDNRGRRVANEQCEWQFF. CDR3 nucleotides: TGCGCCAGCAGCCAAGATAACAGGGGTAGGCGGGTGGCCAACGAACAATGCGAATGGCAGTTCTTC.